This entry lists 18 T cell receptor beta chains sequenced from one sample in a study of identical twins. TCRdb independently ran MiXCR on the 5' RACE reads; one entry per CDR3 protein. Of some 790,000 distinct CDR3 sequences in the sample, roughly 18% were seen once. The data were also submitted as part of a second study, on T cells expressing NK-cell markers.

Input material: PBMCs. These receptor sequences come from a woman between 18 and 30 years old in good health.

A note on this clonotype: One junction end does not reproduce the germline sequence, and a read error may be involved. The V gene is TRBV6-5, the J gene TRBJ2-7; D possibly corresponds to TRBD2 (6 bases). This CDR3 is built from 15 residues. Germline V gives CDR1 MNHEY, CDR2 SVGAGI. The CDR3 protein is CASRYTGSGPYEQYF. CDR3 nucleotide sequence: TGTGCCAGCCGTTACACCGGGAGCGGCCCCTACGAGCAGTACTTC.

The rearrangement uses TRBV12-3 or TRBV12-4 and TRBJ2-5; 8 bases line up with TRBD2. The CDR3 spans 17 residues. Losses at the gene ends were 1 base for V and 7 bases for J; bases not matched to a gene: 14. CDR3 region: CASSLVSRREVRGTQYF. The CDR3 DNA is TGTGCCAGCAGTTTAGTGTCTCGGCGGGAGGTCCGAGGGACCCAGTACTTC.

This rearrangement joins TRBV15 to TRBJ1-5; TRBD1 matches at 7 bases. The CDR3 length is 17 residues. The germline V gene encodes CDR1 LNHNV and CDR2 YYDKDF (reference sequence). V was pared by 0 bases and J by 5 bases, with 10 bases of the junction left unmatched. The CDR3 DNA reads TGTGCCACCAGCAGAGATATTGACAGGGATAGTGATCAGCCCCAGCATTTT. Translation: CATSRDIDRDSDQPQHF.

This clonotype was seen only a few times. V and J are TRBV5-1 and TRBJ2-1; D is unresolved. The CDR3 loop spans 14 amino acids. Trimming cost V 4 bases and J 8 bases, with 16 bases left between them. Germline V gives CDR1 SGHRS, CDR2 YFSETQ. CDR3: CASSLLFAVHEQFF. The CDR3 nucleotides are TGCGCCAGCAGCCTACTATTTGCGGTCCATGAGCAGTTCTTC. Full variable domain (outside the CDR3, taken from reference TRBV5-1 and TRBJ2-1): KAGVTQTPRYLIKTRGQQVTLSCSPISGHRSVSWYQQTPGQGLQFLFEYFSETQRNKGNFPGRFSGRQFSNSRSEMNVSTLELGDSALYLCASSLLFAVHEQFFGPGTRLTVL.

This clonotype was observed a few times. The CDR3 protein is CASTHRALQETQYF. The CDR3 coding sequence is TGTGCCAGCACCCACAGAGCGCTTCAAGAGACCCAGTACTTC. The V call is TRBV6-1, the J call TRBJ2-5, with D hard to call. The V end lost 7 bases, the J end lost 2 bases, and 14 bases lay between the germline ends. This CDR3 has 14 residues. Germline V gene data show CDR1 as MNHNS and CDR2 as SASEGT.

This CDR3 reads CASSRGRAGTDTQYF. In DNA form, the CDR3 reads TGTGCCAGCAGCCGGGGGAGGGCGGGCACAGATACGCAGTATTTT. The chain links TRBV28 to TRBJ2-3; 7 bases line up with TRBD2. CDR3 length equals 15 residues. V shed 6 bases and J 1 base; nucleotides not matched to a gene: 7. Germline values: CDR1 MDHEN, CDR2 SYDVKM.

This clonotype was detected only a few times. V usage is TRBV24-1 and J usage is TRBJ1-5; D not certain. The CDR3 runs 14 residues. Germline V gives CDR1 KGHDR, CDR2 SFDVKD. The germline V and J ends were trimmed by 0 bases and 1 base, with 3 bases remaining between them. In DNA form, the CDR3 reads TGTGCCACCAGTGATTTGAGCAGCAATCAGCCCCAGCATTTT. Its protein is CATSDLSSNQPQHF.

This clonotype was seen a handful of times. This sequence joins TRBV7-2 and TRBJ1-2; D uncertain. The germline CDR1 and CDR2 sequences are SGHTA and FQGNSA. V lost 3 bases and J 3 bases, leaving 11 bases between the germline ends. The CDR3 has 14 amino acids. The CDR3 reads CASSFYTSDYGYTF. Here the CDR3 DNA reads TGTGCCAGCAGCTTCTATACTAGTGACTATGGCTACACCTTC.

The DNA of the CDR3 is TGCAGTACTAAAGGACAGGGGGGGTTCACAGATACGCAGTATTTT. Translation: CSTKGQGGFTDTQYF. This sequence joins TRBV20-1 and TRBJ2-3, with 10 bases fitting TRBD1. Trimming took 8 bases from V and 2 from J; bases not matched to a gene: 10. Germline V gene sequence: CDR1 DFQATT, CDR2 SNEGSKA (reference sequence). The CDR3 has 15 amino acids.

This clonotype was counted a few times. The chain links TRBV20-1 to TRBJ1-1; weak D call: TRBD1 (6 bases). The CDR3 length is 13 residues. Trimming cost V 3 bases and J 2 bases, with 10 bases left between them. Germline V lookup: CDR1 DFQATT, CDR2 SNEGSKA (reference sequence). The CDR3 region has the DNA TGCAGTGCTAGTACAGGGTTAAACACTGAAGCTTTCTTT. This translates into CSASTGLNTEAFF.

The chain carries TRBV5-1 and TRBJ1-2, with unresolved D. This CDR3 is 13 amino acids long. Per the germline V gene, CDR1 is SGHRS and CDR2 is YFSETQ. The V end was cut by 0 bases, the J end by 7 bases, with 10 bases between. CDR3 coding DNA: TGCGCCAGCAGCTTGGAAGGGTATGGTGGCTACACCTTC. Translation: CASSLEGYGGYTF.

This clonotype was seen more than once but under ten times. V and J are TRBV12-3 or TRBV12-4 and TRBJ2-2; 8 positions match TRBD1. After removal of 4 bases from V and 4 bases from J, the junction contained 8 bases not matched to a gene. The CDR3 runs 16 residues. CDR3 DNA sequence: TGTGCCAGCAGTTCTCGACAGGGGAAGAGCACCGGGGAGCTGTTTTTT. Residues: CASSSRQGKSTGELFF.

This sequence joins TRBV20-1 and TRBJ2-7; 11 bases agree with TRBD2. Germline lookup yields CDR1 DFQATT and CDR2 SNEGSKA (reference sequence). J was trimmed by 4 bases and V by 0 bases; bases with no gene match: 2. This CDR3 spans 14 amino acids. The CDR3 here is CSARDPSGRYEQYF. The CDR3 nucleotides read TGCAGTGCTAGAGATCCTAGCGGGAGGTACGAGCAGTACTTC.

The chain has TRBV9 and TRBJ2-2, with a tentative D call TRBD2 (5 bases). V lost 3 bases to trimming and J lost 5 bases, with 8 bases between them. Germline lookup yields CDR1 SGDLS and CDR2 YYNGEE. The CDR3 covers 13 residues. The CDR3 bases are TGTGCCAGCAGCGGAGGGTTGACCGGGGAGCTGTTTTTT. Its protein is CASSGGLTGELFF.

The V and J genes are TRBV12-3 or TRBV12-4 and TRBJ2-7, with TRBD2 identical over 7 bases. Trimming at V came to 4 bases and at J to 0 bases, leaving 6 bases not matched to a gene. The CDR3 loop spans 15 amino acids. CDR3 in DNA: TGTGCCAGCAGTTCTAACGGGGGGTCCTCCTACGAGCAGTACTTC. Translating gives CASSSNGGSSYEQYF.

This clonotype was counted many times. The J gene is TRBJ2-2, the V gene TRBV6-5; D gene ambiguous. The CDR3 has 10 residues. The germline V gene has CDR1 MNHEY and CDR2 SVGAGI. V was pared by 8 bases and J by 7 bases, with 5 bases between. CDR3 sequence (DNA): TGTGCCAGCGGAAACGGGGAGCTGTTTTTT. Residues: CASGNGELFF.

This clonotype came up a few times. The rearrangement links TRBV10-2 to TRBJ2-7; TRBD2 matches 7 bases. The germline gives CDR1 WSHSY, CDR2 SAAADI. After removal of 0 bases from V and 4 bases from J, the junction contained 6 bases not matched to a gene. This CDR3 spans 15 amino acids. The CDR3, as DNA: TGCGCCAGCAGTGAGTCCTCTTCCGGGAGGTACGAGCAGTACTTC. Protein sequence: CASSESSSGRYEQYF.

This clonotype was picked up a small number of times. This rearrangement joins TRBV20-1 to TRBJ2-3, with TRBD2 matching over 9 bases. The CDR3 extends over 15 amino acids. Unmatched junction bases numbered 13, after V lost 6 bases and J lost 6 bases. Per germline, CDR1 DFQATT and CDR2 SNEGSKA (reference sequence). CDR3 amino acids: CSALNSGGPRDTQYF. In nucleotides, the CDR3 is TGCAGTGCCCTCAATAGCGGGGGCCCCCGGGATACGCAGTATTTT.